The T cell receptor (beta chain) described here comes from a study of blood T cells in healthy people across ages. There are 14 residues in the CDR3. Deletions cut 4 bases from V and 4 bases from J, with 12 bases between. Germline V gene sequence: CDR1 SGDLS, CDR2 YYNGEE. Combining a sample-barcoded 5' primer with a J-beta primer mix, a second PCR ran for roughly 7 to 11 cycles. TCRdb recomputed calls from the 5' RACE reads with MiXCR, one row per CDR3 protein. Among 650,000 to 1,000,000 distinct CDR3 sequences listed, under 40% were seen once. This clonotype appeared many times. The sample consisted of blood. V is TRBV9 and J is TRBJ2-1, with a weak D call TRBD2 (5 bases). This clonotype was sampled from a man aged 18 to 29 in good health. The CDR3 nucleotides read TGTGCCAGCAGCCCGCGTGCGGGTTACAATGAGCAGTTCTTC. It codes for CASSPRAGYNEQFF.